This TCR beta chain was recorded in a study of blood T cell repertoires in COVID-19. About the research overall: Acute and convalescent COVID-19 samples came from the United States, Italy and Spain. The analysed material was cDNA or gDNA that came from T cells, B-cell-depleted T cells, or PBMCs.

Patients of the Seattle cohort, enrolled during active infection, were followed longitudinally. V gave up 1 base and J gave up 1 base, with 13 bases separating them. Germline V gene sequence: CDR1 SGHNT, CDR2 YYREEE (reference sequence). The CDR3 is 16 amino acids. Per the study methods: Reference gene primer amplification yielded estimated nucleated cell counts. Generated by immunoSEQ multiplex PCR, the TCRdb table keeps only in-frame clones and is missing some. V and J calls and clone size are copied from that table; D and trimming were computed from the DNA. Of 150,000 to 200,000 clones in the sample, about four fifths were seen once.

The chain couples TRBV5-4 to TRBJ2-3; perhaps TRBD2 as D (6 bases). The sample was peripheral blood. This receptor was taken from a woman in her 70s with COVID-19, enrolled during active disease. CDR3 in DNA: TGTGCCAGCAGCTTGTCCCCGGGAGCGGGCACAGATACGCAGTATTTT. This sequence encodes CASSLSPGAGTDTQYF.